These 22 T cell receptor beta chains were all obtained from the same sample, sequenced in a study of cytomegalovirus exposure and HLA in healthy donors. Vbeta (60) and Jbeta (13) primers were used in the PCR. Only in-frame clones appear in the TCRdb table, and some are missing; sequencing was by immunoSEQ multiplex PCR. The sample gives about 98,000 clones, around 70% of which show up once; 0.95% to 1.5% is in the top ten. The sequenced sample consisted of PBMCs. These receptors originate from a female donor in good health and CMV-seronegative.

The CDR3 reads CASSQRRGAGWGETQYF. The CDR3 nucleotides are TGTGCCAGCAGCCAACGGAGGGGAGCGGGGTGGGGGGAGACCCAGTACTTC. V and J are TRBV7-2 and TRBJ2-5; 7 bases fit TRBD2. The junction had 17 bases not matched to a gene; V was cut back by 5 bases and J by 5 bases. The V gene's germline CDR1 is SGHTA and CDR2 FQGNSA. The CDR3 runs 17 residues.

Remarks on this clone: The junction departs from the called germline gene at one end, perhaps through a read error. This rearrangement joins TRBV7-7 to TRBJ2-1, with 7 bases aligning to TRBD2. Germline values: CDR1 SSHAT, CDR2 FNYEAQ (reference sequence). CDR3 size: 15 residues. CDR3 sequence reads: CASSPFLGPGGEQFF. The CDR3 bases are TGTGCTAGCAGCCCCTTCCTTGGACCGGGGGGTGAGCAGTTCTTC.

The chain recombines TRBV9 with TRBJ2-3, with TRBD2 as a possible D gene (5 bases). The ends were cut back, 2 bases at V and 9 bases at J, with 13 bases in the middle. The CDR3 is 13 residues long. Germline V gene lookup returns CDR1 SGDLS and CDR2 YYNGEE. The CDR3 DNA is TGTGCCAGCAGCGTTGAGGCGACGGGGACGCAGTATTTT. Translation gives CASSVEATGTQYF. Full variable domain (rest looked up from reference TRBV9 and TRBJ2-3): DSGVTQTPKHLITATGQRVTLRCSPRSGDLSVYWYQQSLDQGLQFLIQYYNGEERAKGNILERFSAQQFPDLHSELNLSSLELGDSALYFCASSVEATGTQYFGPGTRLTVL.

The sample holds a few counts of this clone. This sequence joins TRBV9 and TRBJ1-1, with a tentative D call TRBD1 (5 bases). CDR3 length equals 14 residues. V was clipped by 4 bases and J by 1 base, with 11 bases between them. The germline gives CDR1 SGDLS, CDR2 YYNGEE. The CDR3 DNA follows: TGTGCCAGCAGCCTTGGGGCGGCGAACACTGAAGCTTTCTTT. Amino acid sequence: CASSLGAANTEAFF.

The chain combines TRBV27 with TRBJ2-3; D is perhaps TRBD2 (7 bases). V lost 4 bases and J 0 bases, leaving 11 bases between the germline ends. This CDR3 spans 15 amino acids. Germline CDR1 is MNHEY and CDR2 is SMNVEV (reference sequence). CDR3 region: CASSSKGGSTDTQYF. The CDR3 DNA follows: TGTGCCAGCAGTTCCAAGGGGGGGAGCACAGATACGCAGTATTTT.

This clone is medium-sized within its sample. This chain connects TRBV19 to TRBJ1-1; 10 bases align to TRBD1. The CDR3 is 14 residues long. In germline, CDR1 is LNHDA, CDR2 SQIVND (reference sequence). The V segment lost 9 bases and the J segment 0 bases; nucleotides outside the gene matches: 4. CDR3 bases: TGTGCCAGCCGACAGGGGGCGGTGAACACTGAAGCTTTCTTT. Protein: CASRQGAVNTEAFF.

V usage is TRBV6-5 and J usage is TRBJ2-7; TRBD1 agrees at 11 bases. The ends lost 7 bases at V and 3 bases at J; junction bases unmatched: 8. From germline, CDR1 is MNHEY and CDR2 SVGAGI. The CDR3 contains 15 residues. CDR3 bases: TGTGCCAGCACCTATTCCGGGACAGGGGGCTACGAGCAGTACTTC. This translates into CASTYSGTGGYEQYF.

The chain recombines TRBV30 with TRBJ2-5; 9 bases align to TRBD2. The J call may be faulty, since TRBJ2-7 better matches the DNA end. The CDR3 is 14 residues long. The V gene's germline CDR1 is GTSNPN and CDR2 SVGIG (reference sequence). In DNA, the CDR3 is TGTGCCTGGAGATTGGGACTAGCAACCTACGAGCAGTACTTC. Protein: CAWRLGLATYEQYF.

V and J are TRBV15 and TRBJ2-7, with 12 bases identical to TRBD2. The trim removed 4 bases at V and 0 bases at J, leaving 10 bases unmatched. CDR1 and CDR2 (germline): LNHNV, YYDKDF (reference sequence). The CDR3 has 18 residues. The DNA of the CDR3 is TGTGCCACCAGCACTATTCAAGGGACTAGCGGGTACTCCTACGAGCAGTACTTC. This encodes CATSTIQGTSGYSYEQYF.

This clone was detected a few times. The chain combines TRBV4-3 with TRBJ1-2, with D maybe TRBD1 (5 bases). The germline V and J ends were trimmed by 1 base and 4 bases, with 13 bases remaining between them. The CDR3 is 15 residues long. Per germline, CDR1 LGHNA and CDR2 YSLEER. The CDR3 spells CASSQGGGTVYGYTF. For the CDR3, the DNA is TGCGCCAGCAGCCAAGGGGGAGGGACGGTCTATGGCTACACCTTC.

There are a few counts of this clone. V and J are TRBV28 and TRBJ1-1, with TRBD1 identical over 7 bases. CDR1 MDHEN and CDR2 SYDVKM come from the germline V gene. This CDR3 contains 11 residues. J lost 13 bases, V lost 6 bases, and 8 bases had no gene match. This CDR3 reads CASRQGLGSFF. CDR3 DNA sequence: TGTGCCAGCAGACAGGGGTTAGGAAGTTTCTTT.

V usage is TRBV19 and J usage is TRBJ2-2, with D possibly TRBD1 on 5 matching bases. Germline values: CDR1 LNHDA, CDR2 SQIVND (reference sequence). V lost 3 bases, J lost 1 base, and 12 bases lay in between. The CDR3 spans 16 residues. The CDR3 sequence: CASSIDKRGNTGELFF. The CDR3 coding sequence is TGTGCCAGTAGTATCGACAAAAGGGGGAACACCGGGGAGCTGTTTTTT.

The gene calls are TRBV29-1 and TRBJ2-7; 8 nucleotides line up with TRBD1. Per the germline V gene, CDR1 is SQVTM and CDR2 is ANQGSEA. J was trimmed by 2 bases and V by 4 bases; bases with no gene match: 7. This CDR3 spans 14 amino acids. CDR3 bases: TGCAGCGTTGTAGGGCAGGGGGCGGCCTACGAGCAGTACTTC. It yields the protein CSVVGQGAAYEQYF.

The rearrangement uses TRBV19 and TRBJ2-1; 8 bases line up with TRBD1. In germline, CDR1 is LNHDA, CDR2 SQIVND (reference sequence). Trimming cost V 5 bases and J 4 bases; bases outside gene matches: 4. The CDR3 covers 14 residues. CDR3: CASSRGTGYNEQFF. The CDR3 DNA is TGTGCCAGTAGTCGAGGGACAGGATACAATGAGCAGTTCTTC.

The V call is TRBV5-6, the J call TRBJ1-2; D might be TRBD1 (6 bases). CDR1 is SGHDT and CDR2 is YYEEEE in the germline V gene. CDR3 length: 16 residues. The germline V and J ends were trimmed by 4 bases and 4 bases, with 20 bases remaining between them. CDR3 DNA: TGTGCCAGCAGCCCTACCCAAGAGACAGGAACCTATGGCTACACCTTC. It specifies CASSPTQETGTYGYTF.

This clone was counted once. This chain connects TRBV4-3 to TRBJ1-1; 7 bases map to TRBD1. V lost 0 bases to trimming and J lost 5 bases; unmatched junction nucleotides: 0. CDR1 and CDR2 (germline): LGHNA, YSLEER. CDR3 length equals 13 residues. CDR3 coding DNA: TGCGCCAGCAGCCAAGACAGGGGGACTGAAGCTTTCTTT. Amino acid sequence: CASSQDRGTEAFF.

J is TRBJ1-6 and V is TRBV30; a possible D gene is TRBD1 (6 bases). From germline, CDR1 is GTSNPN and CDR2 SVGIG (reference sequence). CDR3 size: 13 residues. V was trimmed by 0 bases and J by 8 bases, leaving 8 bases between them. The CDR3 sequence: CAWSVQGYSPLHF. The CDR3 DNA follows: TGTGCCTGGAGTGTACAGGGTTATTCACCCCTCCACTTT.

The chain combines TRBV5-6 with TRBJ1-5, with D unresolved. This CDR3 contains 15 residues. V was pared by 1 base and J by 2 bases, with 10 bases between. Germline assignment: CDR1 SGHDT and CDR2 YYEEEE. Here the CDR3 reads CASSLRWGGNQPQHF. For the CDR3, the DNA is TGTGCCAGCAGCTTGAGGTGGGGAGGCAATCAGCCCCAGCATTTT. Full variable domain (outside the CDR3, taken from reference TRBV5-6 and TRBJ1-5): DAGVTQSPTHLIKTRGQQVTLRCSPKSGHDTVSWYQQALGQGPQFIFQYYEEEERQRGNFPDRFSGHQFPNYSSELNVNALLLGDSALYLCASSLRWGGNQPQHFGDGTRLSIL.

This clone ranks as medium-sized. The chain combines TRBV4-1 with TRBJ1-1; no definite D call. V dropped 9 bases and J dropped 1 base, with 6 bases sitting between them. From germline, CDR1 is MGHRA and CDR2 YSYEKL. There are 11 residues in the CDR3. The CDR3 sequence: CASGENTEAFF. The DNA for the CDR3 is TGCGCCAGTGGAGAGAACACTGAAGCTTTCTTT.

This sequence joins TRBV19 and TRBJ1-6; D unclear. V was clipped by 8 bases and J by 7 bases, with 6 bases between them. The germline V gene has CDR1 LNHDA and CDR2 SQIVND (reference sequence). The CDR3 covers 11 residues. CDR3 residues: CASGSNSPLHF. The DNA of the CDR3 is TGTGCCAGTGGCTCGAATTCACCCCTCCACTTT.

The chain joins TRBV6-5 to TRBJ2-5; the D gene is possibly TRBD2 (7 bases). The V end was cut by 4 bases, the J end by 4 bases, with 19 bases between. The CDR3 spans 16 residues. The germline CDR1 and CDR2 sequences are MNHEY and SVGAGI. DNA of the CDR3: TGTGCCAGCAGTTTACGGGGGGACAAACAGGGAGAGACCCAGTACTTC. Translated: CASSLRGDKQGETQYF.

The chain couples TRBV7-9 to TRBJ1-6; TRBD1 matches at 9 bases. There are 15 residues in the CDR3. Germline V gene sequence: CDR1 SEHNR, CDR2 FQNEAQ (reference sequence). The J segment lost 7 bases and the V segment lost 1 base, leaving 2 bases of the junction unmatched. CDR3 amino acids: CASSLGQGGNSPLHF. As DNA, the CDR3 is TGTGCCAGCAGCTTAGGACAGGGGGGGAATTCACCCCTCCACTTT.